This T cell receptor (beta chain) was sequenced in a study of Graves' ophthalmopathy and Graves' hyperthyroidism. This CDR3 is 16 amino acids long. Germline loops: CDR1 ENHRY, CDR2 SYGVKD. The V segment lost 7 bases and the J segment 6 bases; nucleotides outside the gene matches: 16. RNA served as the template for amplifying TCR beta CDR3 regions. The first-round RT-PCR employed HTBI primers together with the Qiagen OneStep RT-PCR kit. A multiplex PCR was then performed as the second round. Each CDR3 protein is one row after TCRdb ran MiXCR on the multiplex PCR reads. Altogether 600,000 to 950,000 distinct CDR3 sequences are present, roughly 40% being singletons, with the ten largest covering approximately 46%.

This chain joins TRBV10-3 and TRBJ2-7; the match to TRBD1 covers 9 bases. Sequencing was done on a sample of peripheral blood. The source of this sequence is an adult man with Graves' ophthalmopathy. The CDR3 reads CAIIRGGGTGLREQYF. CDR3 bases: TGTGCCATCATCAGAGGGGGGGGGACAGGGCTACGCGAGCAGTACTTC.